A selection of T cell receptor beta chains follows, all from one sample in a study of control samples from healthy donors and cancer patients. TCRdb's table, derived via immunoSEQ multiplex PCR, lists solely in-frame clones and lacks some. The repertoire includes about 220,000 clones, around 94% of them detected once, and approximately 1.5% sits in the top ten. Sequencing input: blood. The receptors were gathered from a man aged 50-60 years in good health. CDR3s include the opening cysteine and the closing phenylalanine or tryptophan. D genes are given only for firm matches. A row's size may be missing; if present it is once, few, many or a size class.

>NA|TRBJ1-5|TRBV28|NA
CASSRFGQLTNQPQHF
TGTGCCAGCAGTCGCTTCGGACAGCTGACAAATCAGCCCCAGCATTTT
>NA|TRBJ2-1|TRBV6-4|NA
CASSDTERDEQFF
TGTGCCAGCAGTGACACAGAGAGAGATGAGCAGTTCTTC
>NA|TRBJ2-4|TRBV9|TRBD2
CASSDGARGNIQYF
TGTGCCAGCAGCGATGGGGCGCGGGGGAACATTCAGTACTTC
>once|TRBJ2-7|TRBV5-4|NA
CASTRTDSYEQYF
TGTGCCAGCACCCGGACGGACTCCTACGAGCAGTACTTC
>NA|TRBJ1-2|TRBV19|TRBD1
CATTWGTGVGYTF
TGTGCCACCACCTGGGGGACAGGGGTTGGCTACACCTTC
>NA|TRBJ1-1|TRBV5-4|NA
CASSLKAGASTEAFF
TGTGCCAGCAGCTTGAAGGCAGGGGCTTCCACTGAAGCTTTCTTT
>NA|TRBJ2-3|TRBV5-1|NA
CASSFLGSTDTQYF
TGCGCCAGCAGCTTCTTAGGAAGCACAGATACGCAGTATTTT
>NA|TRBJ2-6|TRBV19|NA
CASTLGRDRVLTF
TGTGCCAGTACCCTCGGCAGGGACCGCGTCCTGACTTTC
>NA|TRBJ1-4|TRBV27|NA
CASSPRWSNEKLFF
TGTGCCAGCAGTCCCCGGTGGTCTAATGAAAAACTGTTTTTT
>once|TRBJ1-5|TRBV28|TRBD1
CASSFGTGAYQPQHF
TGTGCCAGCAGTTTCGGGACAGGGGCTTATCAGCCCCAGCATTTT
>NA|TRBJ1-4|TRBV3-1/TRBV3-2|TRBD1
CASSYGQGGPEKLFF
TGTGCCAGCAGCTACGGACAGGGGGGTCCGGAAAAACTGTTTTTT